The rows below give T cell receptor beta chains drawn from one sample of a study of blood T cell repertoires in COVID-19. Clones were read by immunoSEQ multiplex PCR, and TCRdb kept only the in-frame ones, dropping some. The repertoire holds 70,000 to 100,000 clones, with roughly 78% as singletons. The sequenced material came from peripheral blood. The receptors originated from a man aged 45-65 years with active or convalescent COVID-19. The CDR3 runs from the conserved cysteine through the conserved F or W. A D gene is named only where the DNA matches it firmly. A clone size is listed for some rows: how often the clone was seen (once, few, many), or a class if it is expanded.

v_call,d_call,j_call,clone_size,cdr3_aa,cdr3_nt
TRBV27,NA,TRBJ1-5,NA,CASSSRFGGNQPQHF,TGTGCCAGCAGTTCCCGTTTCGGGGGTAACCAGCCCCAGCATTTT
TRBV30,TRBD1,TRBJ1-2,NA,CAWSGGTNYGYTF,TGTGCCTGGTCAGGGGGCACAAACTATGGCTACACCTTC
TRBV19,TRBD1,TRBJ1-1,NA,CASSNYRGMNTEAFF,TGTGCCAGTAGTAATTACAGGGGGATGAACACTGAAGCTTTCTTT
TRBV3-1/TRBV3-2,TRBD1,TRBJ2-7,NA,CASSPRDSSYEQYF,TGTGCCAGCAGTCCACGGGACAGCTCCTACGAGCAGTACTTC
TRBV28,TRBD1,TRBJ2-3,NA,CASQGADESGDTQYF,TGTGCCAGCCAGGGGGCCGACGAATCAGGAGATACGCAGTATTTT
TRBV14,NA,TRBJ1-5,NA,CASSQVGAQPQHF,TGTGCCAGCAGCCAAGTGGGGGCTCAGCCCCAGCATTTT
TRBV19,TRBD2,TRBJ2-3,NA,CASSQGLAGTDTQYF,TGTGCCAGTAGTCAAGGACTAGCGGGCACAGATACGCAGTATTTT
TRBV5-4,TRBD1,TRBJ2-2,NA,CASSLGTGSYGELFF,TGTGCCAGCAGCCTGGGGACAGGGAGTTACGGGGAGCTGTTTTTT
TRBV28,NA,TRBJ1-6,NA,CASASVLSSYNSPLHF,TGTGCCAGCGCGTCCGTACTAAGCTCCTATAATTCACCCCTCCACTTT
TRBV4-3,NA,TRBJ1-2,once,CASSALTGSLYGYTF,TGCGCCAGCAGCGCACTTACCGGGAGTCTCTATGGCTACACCTTC
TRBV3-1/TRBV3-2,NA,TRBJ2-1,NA,CASSQTRSHNEQFF,TGTGCCAGCAGCCAAACTCGATCCCATAATGAGCAGTTCTTC
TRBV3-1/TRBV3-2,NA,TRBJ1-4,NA,CASSQVRGSGEKLFF,TGTGCCAGCAGCCAAGTAAGGGGGTCAGGTGAAAAACTGTTTTTT
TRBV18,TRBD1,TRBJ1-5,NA,CASSLYPGTGQPQHF,TGTGCCAGCTCACTCTATCCCGGGACAGGGCAGCCCCAGCATTTT
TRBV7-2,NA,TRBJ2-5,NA,CASSLYGTQPKETQYF,TGTGCCAGCAGCTTATATGGGACACAACCTAAAGAGACCCAGTACTTC
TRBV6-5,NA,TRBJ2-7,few,CASSKTVLTYEQYF,TGTGCCAGCAGTAAGACAGTGCTAACCTACGAGCAGTACTTC
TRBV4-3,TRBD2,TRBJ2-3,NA,CASSQTVASGSTDTQYF,TGCGCCAGCAGCCAAACAGTCGCTAGCGGATCCACAGATACGCAGTATTTT
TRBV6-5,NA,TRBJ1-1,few,CASSAPGNTEAFF,TGTGCCAGCAGCGCCCCAGGGAACACTGAAGCTTTCTTT
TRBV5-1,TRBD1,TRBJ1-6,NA,CASSPGTGESPLHF,TGCGCCAGCAGCCCCGGGACAGGGGAGTCACCCCTCCACTTT
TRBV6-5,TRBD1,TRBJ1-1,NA,CASSRTGGNTEAFF,TGTGCCAGCAGCCGGACAGGGGGCAACACTGAAGCTTTCTTT
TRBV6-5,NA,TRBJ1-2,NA,CASSYSRAIYGYTF,TGTGCCAGCAGTTACTCGAGAGCAATCTATGGCTACACCTTC
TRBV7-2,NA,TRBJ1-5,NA,CASSFQNNQPQHF,TGTGCCAGCAGCTTCCAGAATAATCAGCCCCAGCATTTT
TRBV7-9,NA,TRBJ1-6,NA,CASSLGEALSYNSPLHF,TGTGCCAGCAGCTTAGGAGAAGCCCTCTCCTATAATTCACCCCTCCACTTT
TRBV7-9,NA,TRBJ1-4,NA,CASSLSSTNEKLFF,TGTGCCAGCAGCTTATCCTCAACTAATGAAAAACTGTTTTTT
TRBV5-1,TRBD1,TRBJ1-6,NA,CASSTGAGGSPLHF,TGCGCCAGCAGCACCGGGGCAGGGGGTTCACCCCTCCACTTT
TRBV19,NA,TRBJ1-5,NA,CARPRGPQHF,TGTGCCAGGCCTCGAGGGCCCCAGCATTTT
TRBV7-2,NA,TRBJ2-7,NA,CASSFTYSGTLEQYF,TGTGCCAGCAGCTTCACCTACTCCGGGACACTCGAGCAGTACTTC
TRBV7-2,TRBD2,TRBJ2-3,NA,CASSLSGGSTDTQYF,TGTGCCAGCAGCTTGAGCGGGGGGTCCACAGATACGCAGTATTTT
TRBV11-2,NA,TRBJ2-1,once,CASSLLASPSSHEQFF,TGTGCCAGCAGCCTTTTAGCCTCTCCTAGCTCCCATGAGCAGTTCTTC
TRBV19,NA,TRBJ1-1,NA,CATRDTPNTEAFF,TGTGCCACCCGGGACACCCCGAACACTGAAGCTTTCTTT
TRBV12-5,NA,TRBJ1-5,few,CASGLVWRGDGSNQPQHF,TGTGCTAGTGGTTTGGTTTGGAGGGGCGACGGGAGCAATCAGCCCCAGCATTTT
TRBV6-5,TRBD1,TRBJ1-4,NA,CASREGAANEKLFF,TGTGCCAGCAGGGAGGGGGCGGCTAATGAAAAACTGTTTTTT
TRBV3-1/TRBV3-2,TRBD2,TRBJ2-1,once,CASSQDRTSGGNEQFF,TGTGCCAGCAGCCAAGATAGAACTAGCGGGGGGAATGAGCAGTTCTTC
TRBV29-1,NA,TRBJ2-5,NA,CSVWSETQYF,TGCAGCGTTTGGAGCGAGACCCAGTACTTC
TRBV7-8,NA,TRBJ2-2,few,CASSRLRGDNTGELFF,TGTGCCAGCAGCCGACTCAGGGGGGACAACACCGGGGAGCTGTTTTTT
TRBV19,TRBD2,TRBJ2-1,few,CASSQPRGAGVDNEQFF,TGTGCCAGTAGTCAGCCCCGGGGAGCGGGGGTCGACAATGAGCAGTTCTTC
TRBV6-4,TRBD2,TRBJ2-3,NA,CASRRLAGALADTQYF,TGTGCCAGCAGGAGACTAGCGGGGGCCCTCGCAGATACGCAGTATTTT
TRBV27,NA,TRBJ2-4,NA,CASSKQGAKNIQYF,TGTGCCAGCAGTAAACAGGGTGCCAAAAACATTCAGTACTTC
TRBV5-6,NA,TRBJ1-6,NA,CASSLAGEFNSPLHF,TGTGCCAGCAGCTTGGCAGGGGAGTTTAATTCACCCCTCCACTTT
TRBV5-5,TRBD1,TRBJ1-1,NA,CASSLDRVRSTEAFF,TGTGCCAGCAGCCTGGACAGGGTTCGGTCCACTGAAGCTTTCTTT
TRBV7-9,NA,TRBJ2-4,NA,CASSLVSGSTKNIQYF,TGTGCCAGCAGCTTAGTTTCGGGATCGACCAAAAACATTCAGTACTTC
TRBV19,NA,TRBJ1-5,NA,CASSRGGRGQPQHF,TGTGCCAGTAGCCGGGGGGGCAGGGGTCAGCCCCAGCATTTT
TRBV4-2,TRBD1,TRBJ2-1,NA,CASSQKGADRAQFF,TGTGCCAGCAGCCAAAAGGGGGCAGACAGGGCGCAGTTCTTC
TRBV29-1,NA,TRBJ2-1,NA,CSVGAYEQFF,TGCAGCGTAGGGGCATATGAGCAGTTCTTC
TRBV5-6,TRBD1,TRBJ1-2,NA,CASSLGRGRSYGYTF,TGTGCCAGCAGCTTGGGCAGGGGGAGGTCCTATGGCTACACCTTC
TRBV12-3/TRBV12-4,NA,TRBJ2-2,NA,CASSRLLGGELFF,TGTGCCAGCAGCCGACTACTCGGCGGGGAGCTGTTTTTT
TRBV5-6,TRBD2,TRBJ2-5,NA,CASSRGTSGARETQYF,TGTGCCAGCAGCAGAGGGACTAGCGGTGCGCGGGAGACCCAGTACTTC
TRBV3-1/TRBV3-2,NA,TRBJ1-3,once,CASSQGFGSSGNTIYF,TGTGCCAGCAGCCAAGGTTTCGGGAGCTCTGGAAACACCATATATTTT
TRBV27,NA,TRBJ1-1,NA,CASRNRVASPTEAFF,TGTGCCAGCAGAAACAGGGTTGCTAGCCCCACTGAAGCTTTCTTT
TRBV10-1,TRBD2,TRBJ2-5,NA,CASSEQLAGGRETQYF,TGCGCCAGCAGTGAGCAGCTAGCGGGGGGTCGAGAGACCCAGTACTTC
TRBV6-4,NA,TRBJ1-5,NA,CAERRGVNQPQHF,TGTGCCGAACGACGCGGGGTAAATCAGCCCCAGCATTTT
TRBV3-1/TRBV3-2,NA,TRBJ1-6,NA,CASSQDARHLHF,TGTGCCAGCAGCCAAGATGCGAGGCACCTCCACTTT
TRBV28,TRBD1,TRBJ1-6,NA,CASSWATGTGGNSPLHF,TGTGCCAGCAGTTGGGCCACCGGGACAGGGGGAAATTCACCCCTCCACTTT
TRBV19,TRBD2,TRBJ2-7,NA,CASSLAGGPFEQYF,TGTGCCAGTTCACTAGCGGGGGGGCCTTTCGAGCAGTACTTC
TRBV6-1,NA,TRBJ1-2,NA,CASSEQGGYGYTF,TGTGCCAGCAGTGAACAGGGTGGCTATGGCTACACCTTC
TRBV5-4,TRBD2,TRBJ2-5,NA,CASTASQRGAGETQYF,TGTGCCAGCACCGCCTCTCAGCGGGGGGCGGGGGAGACCCAGTACTTC
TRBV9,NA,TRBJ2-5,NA,CASSVDPGRQETQYF,TGTGCCAGCAGCGTAGACCCAGGCCGGCAAGAGACCCAGTACTTC
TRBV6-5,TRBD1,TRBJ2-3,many,CATGTGLVDTQYF,TGTGCCACGGGGACAGGGCTTGTAGATACGCAGTATTTT
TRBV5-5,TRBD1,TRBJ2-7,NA,CASSWDSYEQYF,TGTGCCAGCAGCTGGGACAGCTACGAGCAGTACTTC
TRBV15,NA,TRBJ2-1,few,CATRPLQGSFYNEQFF,TGTGCCACCAGACCACTACAGGGTAGTTTCTACAATGAGCAGTTCTTC